This T cell receptor (beta chain) derives from a study of blood T cell repertoires in COVID-19. Study-wide background: Sites in the United States, Italy and Spain provided acute and convalescent COVID-19 samples. The cDNA or gDNA used as material had been derived from T cells, B-cell-depleted T cells, or PBMCs.

The assay was immunoSEQ multiplex PCR, and TCRdb's table has in-frame clones only and misses some. This sample has roughly 60,000 clones, with roughly 80% found just once. The germline V and J ends were trimmed by 2 bases and 2 bases, with 10 bases remaining between them. This CDR3 is 14 amino acids long. Germline V gives CDR1 KGHSH, CDR2 LQKENI. The J gene is TRBJ2-7, the V gene TRBV18; D gene ambiguous. Source material: peripheral blood. The sequence came from a man aged 45-60 years with COVID-19, enrolled during active disease. In DNA, the CDR3 is TGTGCCAGCTCACCAGGCTCCAATCCCTACGAGCAGTACTTC. Its protein is CASSPGSNPYEQYF.